These 3 T cell receptor beta chains were all obtained from the same sample, sequenced in a study of blood T cell repertoires in COVID-19. Produced via immunoSEQ multiplex PCR; TCRdb's table is partial and in-frame only. The repertoire holds some 190,000 clones, 88% seen once, with approximately 1.5% in the top ten. What was sequenced was peripheral blood. All receptors derive from a man between 18 and 29 years old with active or convalescent COVID-19.

The gene calls are TRBV5-1 and TRBJ2-1; 10 bases map to TRBD1. The germline CDR1 and CDR2 sequences are SGHRS and YFSETQ. The CDR3 sequence is 14 residues long. After removal of 3 bases from V and 8 bases from J, the junction contained 5 bases not matched to a gene. The CDR3 region is CASSSRDRGHEQFF. CDR3 nucleotides: TGCGCCAGCAGCTCCCGGGACAGGGGCCATGAGCAGTTCTTC.

This chain connects TRBV6-5 to TRBJ1-2, with D possibly being TRBD1 (5 bases). This CDR3 is 14 amino acids long. The germline V and J ends were trimmed by 5 bases and 7 bases, with 17 bases remaining between them. The germline V gene has CDR1 MNHEY and CDR2 SVGAGI. Here the CDR3 DNA reads TGTGCCAGCAGTCTGCGGGACGGCTCGGGTGGCTACACCTTC. It translates to CASSLRDGSGGYTF.

The V gene is TRBV23-1, the J gene TRBJ1-4; 11 bases fit TRBD1. TRBV23-1 is known as an ORF, though its function is uncertain. This CDR3 is built from 14 residues. Trimming cost V 8 bases and J 7 bases; bases outside gene matches: 6. The CDR3 DNA is TGCGCCAGCCGGCCGGGGACAGGGGGTGAAAAACTGTTTTTT. Translated, it gives CASRPGTGGEKLFF.